This TCR beta chain was profiled in a study of vaccination effects on CD4 cells after COVID-19. In germline, CDR1 is MNHEY, CDR2 SMNVEV (reference sequence). V dropped 6 bases and J dropped 0 bases, with 11 bases sitting between them. The CDR3 runs 14 residues. The ViraFEST assay expanded antigen-specific CD4+ T cells with viral peptide pools before sequencing. Following 10 days of culture, CD4+ T cells were isolated. Testing of the vaccine recipients showed negative nucleocapsid antibodies and no prior SARS-CoV-2 infection. Each well held about 2 million PBMC cultured with around 9.4 ug/ml peptides and around 11 IU/ml IL-2. Cultures got half-medium changes with IL-2 on days 3 and 7. Libraries were prepared by immunoSEQ multiplex PCR; TCRdb keeps only in-frame clonotypes and omits some of them. The sample shows tens of thousands of clones, around 76% of them seen only once. Findings and caveats of the study: Both infection-induced and vaccine-induced clones contracted markedly at late post-vaccination timepoints.

Details on this clone: Antigen specificity is unknown.

Source: CD4+ T cells from PBMCs cultured with HCoV-NL63 spike peptides, taken before COVID-19 vaccination. The receptor was derived from a human donor who received a COVID-19 vaccine. The rearrangement uses TRBV27 and TRBJ1-1, with D unclear. CDR3 amino acids: CASRGMGMNTEAFF. The CDR3 DNA sequence: TGTGCCAGCAGGGGGATGGGGATGAACACTGAAGCTTTCTTT.